The entry below describes one T cell receptor (beta chain). Its target is unknown. Repertoires were generated with immunoSEQ multiplex PCR, while TCRdb's copy carries only in-frame clones and drops some. Altogether roughly 1,000,000 clones are present, approximately 78% being singletons, with the ten largest covering 0.55% to 0.7%. The CDR3 is 15 residues long. V lost 1 base, J lost 3 bases, and 13 bases lay in between. Germline assignment: CDR1 SGHTA and CDR2 FQGNSA. The record originates from a study of shared clonotypes between healthy human individuals. Notes on the study in general: Represented diversity, genetic and exposure-history alike, was limited by few donors.

The chain is built from TRBV7-2 and TRBJ2-7; D uncertain. The sample consisted of memory CD4+ T cells from PBMCs. Regarding subset: CD45RA-negative fraction. The TCR comes from a man between 18 and 29 years old in good health. Some clones in this sample may be carry-over from other donors' samples. The CDR3 here is CASSLGPSSVYEQYF. Written as DNA, the CDR3 is TGTGCCAGCAGCTTAGGTCCTAGTAGTGTCTACGAGCAGTACTTC.